Below are 23 T cell receptor beta chains sequenced from a single sample in a study of human T cells and chemical hapten exposure. The sample's time point: pre-sensitization, week 0. Treatment specified: therapeutic diphenylcyclopropenone sensitization with weekly scalp DPC. Whole blood that had not been fractionated was the source of extracted total RNA. TCRdb reprocessed the RACE reads with MiXCR, giving one entry per CDR3 protein. The sample includes under 45,000 distinct CDR3 sequences, 10% seen only once; the top ten take 25% to 30%. The sequencing here drew on whole blood, taken in connection with sensitization to the hapten diphenylcyclopropenone (DPC). Every receptor here comes from a man aged 50 to 59 with alopecia areata. Some clones in this sample may be carry-over from other donors' samples.

A word on this clonotype: One base away lies a much larger clone, so this may be a sequencing read error. The gene calls are TRBV12-3 or TRBV12-4 and TRBJ1-6, with D hard to call. The CDR3 totals 15 residues. The V gene lost 2 bases and the J gene lost 9 bases, with 14 bases spanning the gap. The CDR3 region has the DNA TGTGCCAGCAGTTTATCCAGGCTTACGGCTTCACCCCTCCACTTT. This translates into CASSLSRLTASPLHF.

This clonotype was counted between two and nine times. The J gene is TRBJ2-1, the V gene TRBV9, with 8 nucleotides matching TRBD2. The CDR3 is made up of 16 amino acids. Germline V gives CDR1 SGDLS, CDR2 YYNGEE. Trimming took 3 bases from V and 8 from J; bases not matched to a gene: 13. For the CDR3, the DNA is TGTGCCAGCAGCGCGTGGGGCAGCGGGAGTTTGTATGAGCAGTTCTTC. The encoded protein is CASSAWGSGSLYEQFF. The full variable domain, its missing parts supplied by reference TRBV9 and TRBJ2-1, is DSGVTQTPKHLITATGQRVTLRCSPRSGDLSVYWYQQSLDQGLQFLIQYYNGEERAKGNILERFSAQQFPDLHSELNLSSLELGDSALYFCASSAWGSGSLYEQFFGPGTRLTVL.

About this clonotype: One end of the junction does not line up with germline, which may come from a read error. The rearrangement joins TRBV29-1 to TRBJ2-1; 7 bases map to TRBD2. The germline V gene encodes CDR1 SQVTM and CDR2 ANQGSEA. The CDR3 runs to 12 residues. CDR3 loop: CSVDSGGSGRIF. In DNA form, the CDR3 reads TGCAGCGTTGATTCCGGCGGGAGTGGAAGGATCTTC.

This clonotype occurred many times. The gene calls are TRBV19 and TRBJ1-2; a possible D gene is TRBD1 (5 bases). V lost 3 bases, J lost 2 bases, and 10 bases lay in between. CDR1 and CDR2 from the germline V gene are LNHDA and SQIVND (reference sequence). CDR3 length equals 14 residues. The CDR3: CASSMGAGNYGYTF. The CDR3 nucleotides are TGTGCCAGTAGTATGGGAGCAGGGAACTATGGCTACACCTTC. The full variable domain, in which reference TRBV19 and TRBJ1-2 provide the parts outside the CDR3, is DGGITQSPKYLFRKEGQNVTLSCEQNLNHDAMYWYRQDPGQGLRLIYYSQIVNDFQKGDIAEGYSVSREKKESFPLTVTSAQKNPTAFYLCASSMGAGNYGYTFGSGTRLTVV.

In its sample, this clonotype was seen a few times. The chain is built from TRBV12-3 or TRBV12-4 and TRBJ2-2, with 13 nucleotides matching TRBD2. The CDR3 extends over 19 amino acids. V shed 6 bases and J 3 bases; nucleotides not matched to a gene: 13. The CDR3 region is CASRPGRTSGRWDTGELFF. The CDR3 DNA follows: TGTGCCAGCAGACCCGGCCGGACTAGCGGGAGATGGGACACCGGGGAGCTGTTTTTT.

This clonotype was recorded at least ten times. The chain links TRBV6-1 to TRBJ2-1, with TRBD2 matching over 11 bases. The CDR3 has 14 amino acids. Germline lookup yields CDR1 MNHNS and CDR2 SASEGT. The junction had 4 bases not matched to a gene; V was cut back by 4 bases and J by 8 bases. Here the CDR3 reads CASSVAGGRDEQFF. CDR3 bases: TGTGCCAGCAGTGTAGCGGGAGGGCGCGATGAGCAGTTCTTC.

In its sample, this clonotype was seen many times. The chain employs TRBV24-1 and TRBJ2-3, with no clear D. Trimming pared 4 bases from V and 2 bases from J, leaving 3 bases between. This CDR3 is built from 12 residues. Germline CDR1 KGHDR, CDR2 SFDVKD. The chain's CDR3 is CATSETTDTQYF. The CDR3 nucleotides read TGTGCCACCAGTGAAACCACAGATACGCAGTATTTT.

In this sample, this clonotype turned up many times. V gene TRBV7-9 combines with J gene TRBJ1-1; possibly TRBD1 for D (6 bases). The V and J ends lost 3 bases and 10 bases respectively, with 12 bases between them. The CDR3 runs 12 residues. Looked up from germline, CDR1 is SEHNR and CDR2 is FQNEAQ (reference sequence). CDR3 in amino acids: CASSFGQLRAFF. CDR3 bases: TGTGCCAGCAGCTTCGGACAGCTGCGAGCTTTCTTT.

In this sample, this clonotype turned up a few times. The chain couples TRBV29-1 to TRBJ2-5; D is unresolved. The CDR3 runs 12 residues. Germline V lookup: CDR1 SQVTM, CDR2 ANQGSEA. Trimming pared 7 bases from V and 7 bases from J, leaving 16 bases between. The CDR3 is CSAGPSDGTQYF. The CDR3 DNA follows: TGCAGCGCCGGGCCCTCCGACGGGACCCAGTACTTC. The whole variable domain, remainder taken from reference TRBV29-1 and TRBJ2-5, is SAVISQKPSRDICQRGTSLTIQCQVDSQVTMMFWYRQQPGQSLTLIATANQGSEATYESGFVIDKFPISRPNLTFSTLTVSNMSPEDSSIYLCSAGPSDGTQYFGPGTRLLVL.

This clonotype was seen many times. V and J are TRBV4-3 and TRBJ2-2; D is unclear. Germline V gives CDR1 LGHNA, CDR2 YSLEER. The V and J ends lost 0 bases and 8 bases respectively, with 13 bases between them. The CDR3 length is 15 residues. The CDR3 DNA follows: TGCGCCAGCAGCCAAGAGGTGACCCCAGCAGGGGAGCTGTTTTTT. This translates into CASSQEVTPAGELFF.

This clonotype has a handful of counts. V usage is TRBV9 and J usage is TRBJ2-7, with D unclear. CDR1 SGDLS and CDR2 YYNGEE come from the germline V gene. The CDR3 totals 18 residues. Trimming left V 4 bases short and J 0 bases short, with 23 bases between. In DNA form, the CDR3 reads TGTGCCAGCAGCCCTCCCGAATCGGACCCCTGGAGCTCCTACGAGCAGTACTTC. It specifies CASSPPESDPWSSYEQYF.

There are many counts of this clonotype. V and J are TRBV5-1 and TRBJ2-7; TRBD2 matches at 8 bases. Germline trimming cut 6 bases from V and 2 bases from J; bases unmatched to any gene: 13. The germline CDR1 and CDR2 sequences are SGHRS and YFSETQ. This CDR3 has 16 residues. CDR3 sequence: CASTLTITSGTYEQYF. The CDR3 DNA is TGCGCCAGCACCCTGACAATCACTAGCGGAACCTACGAGCAGTACTTC.

This clonotype occurred a few times. The genes are TRBV6-2 or TRBV6-3 and TRBJ2-2; 7 bases map to TRBD2. The CDR3 totals 17 residues. The V gene's germline CDR1 is MNHEY and CDR2 SVGEGT. V lost 8 bases, J lost 0 bases, and 12 bases stayed unmatched. This chain's CDR3 is CASLDRLADTNTGELFF. The CDR3 nucleotides are TGTGCCAGCCTCGACCGGCTAGCGGATACGAACACCGGGGAGCTGTTTTTT.

Here the CDR3 DNA reads TGTGCCAGCAGCCTGGGGCGGGCCTCCTACGAGCAGTACTTC. It codes for CASSLGRASYEQYF. The chain employs TRBV3-1 and TRBJ2-7; the D gene could be TRBD1 or TRBD2 (5 bases each). Trimming took 4 bases from V and 0 from J, leaving 10 bases between them. Germline CDR1 LGHDT, CDR2 YNNKEL (reference sequence). The CDR3 is made up of 14 amino acids.

This clonotype was found many times. The chain uses TRBV25-1 and TRBJ1-5, with 7 bases identical to TRBD1. Germline V lookup: CDR1 MGHDK, CDR2 SYGVNS. This CDR3 contains 14 residues. V gave up 2 bases and J gave up 5 bases; unmatched junction bases: 3. CDR3 sequence reads: CASSETGQYQPQHF. CDR3 nucleotides: TGTGCCAGCAGTGAAACGGGACAGTATCAGCCCCAGCATTTT. Combining the CDR3 with reference TRBV25-1 and TRBJ1-5 gives the whole variable domain EADIYQTPRYLVIGTGKKITLECSQTMGHDKMYWYQQDPGMELHLIHYSYGVNSTEKGDLSSESTVSRIRTEHFPLTLESARPSHTSQYLCASSETGQYQPQHFGDGTRLSIL.

This clonotype came up many times. The chain is built from TRBV29-1 and TRBJ2-7; 10 nucleotides line up with TRBD1. Germline lookup yields CDR1 SQVTM and CDR2 ANQGSEA. With V trimmed by 6 bases and J by 4 bases, 9 bases remained unmatched. This CDR3 comprises 14 residues. The CDR3 is CSVVRGQGYYEQYF. The CDR3 DNA is TGCAGCGTCGTAAGGGGACAGGGGTATTACGAGCAGTACTTC.

This clonotype was recorded many times. J is TRBJ1-2 and V is TRBV7-9; D unresolved. The germline V gene encodes CDR1 SEHNR and CDR2 FQNEAQ (reference sequence). Trimming cost V 3 bases and J 2 bases, with 10 bases left between them. CDR3 size: 14 residues. The CDR3 bases are TGTGCCAGCAGCTTGGGTCGGCAGAACTATGGCTACACCTTC. Protein product: CASSLGRQNYGYTF.

The J gene is TRBJ2-1, the V gene TRBV19, with TRBD2 matching over 7 bases. Germline CDR1 LNHDA, CDR2 SQIVND (reference sequence). The trim removed 8 bases at V and 8 bases at J, leaving 6 bases unmatched. The CDR3 runs to 12 residues. This CDR3 reads CASARGSHEQFF. CDR3 bases: TGTGCCAGTGCGCGCGGGAGTCATGAGCAGTTCTTC.

The gene calls are TRBV29-1 and TRBJ1-2; 9 bases line up with TRBD1. This CDR3 comprises 13 residues. The V gene end was trimmed by 5 bases and the J gene end by 8 bases; junction bases not matched to a gene: 9. Germline assignment: CDR1 SQVTM and CDR2 ANQGSEA. CDR3 nucleotides: TGCAGCGTTACTCCGGGACAGGGTTGGGGCTACACCTTC. Its protein is CSVTPGQGWGYTF.

This clonotype turned up a few times. V and J are TRBV5-4 and TRBJ2-2; TRBD2 matches 14 bases. This CDR3 spans 17 amino acids. The V segment lost 4 bases and the J segment 7 bases; nucleotides outside the gene matches: 9. The germline gives CDR1 SGHNT, CDR2 YYREEE (reference sequence). The CDR3 bases are TGTGCCAGCAGCATCGGGACTAGCGGGAGTAGGGGCGGGGAGCTGTTTTTT. Translating gives CASSIGTSGSRGGELFF.

This clonotype was detected a few times. This chain connects TRBV20-1 to TRBJ2-7; 8 nucleotides align to TRBD1. The V gene's germline CDR1 is DFQATT and CDR2 SNEGSKA (reference sequence). CDR3 length: 14 amino acids. V shed 6 bases, J shed 0 bases, and the junction held 7 bases outside the gene matches. The CDR3 DNA sequence: TGCAGTGCACGACAGGGGACCTTCTCCTACGAGCAGTACTTC. This codes for CSARQGTFSYEQYF.

This clonotype has ten or more counts. V usage is TRBV15 and J usage is TRBJ2-7; possible D gene TRBD2, 5 bases. Deletions cut 0 bases from V and 3 bases from J, with 21 bases between. Germline V gene sequence: CDR1 LNHNV, CDR2 YYDKDF (reference sequence). The CDR3 length is 18 residues. CDR3 sequence (DNA): TGTGCCACCAGCAGAGATAGTGTAGGCGGACTTAAGGGCTACGAGCAGTACTTC. It is translated as CATSRDSVGGLKGYEQYF.

This clonotype was observed many times. The chain joins TRBV4-3 to TRBJ2-3; D gene ambiguous. The CDR3 sequence is 13 residues long. From germline, CDR1 is LGHNA and CDR2 YSLEER. The ends were cut back, 1 base at V and 2 bases at J, with 4 bases in the middle. CDR3 residues: CASSQALTDTQYF. CDR3 bases: TGCGCCAGCAGCCAAGCACTCACAGATACGCAGTATTTT.